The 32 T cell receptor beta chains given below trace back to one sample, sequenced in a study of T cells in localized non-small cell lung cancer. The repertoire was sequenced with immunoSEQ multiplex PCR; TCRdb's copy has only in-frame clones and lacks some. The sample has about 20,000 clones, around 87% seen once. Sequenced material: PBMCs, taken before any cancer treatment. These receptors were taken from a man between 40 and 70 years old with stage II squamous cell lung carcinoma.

The CDR3 loop reads CASSDRTHEQYF. Here the CDR3 DNA reads TGTGCCAGCTCGGACCGTACCCACGAGCAGTACTTC. The chain employs TRBV2 and TRBJ2-7; D remains unclear. The CDR3 is 12 amino acids. Per germline, CDR1 SNHLY and CDR2 FYNNEI. The ends were cut back, 8 bases at V and 5 bases at J, with 13 bases in the middle.

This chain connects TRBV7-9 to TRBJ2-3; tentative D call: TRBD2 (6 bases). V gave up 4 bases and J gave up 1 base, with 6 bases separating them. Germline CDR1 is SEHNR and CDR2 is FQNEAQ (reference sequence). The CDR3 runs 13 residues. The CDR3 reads CASSSGGTDTQYF. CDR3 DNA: TGTGCCAGCAGCTCGGGAGGCACAGATACGCAGTATTTT.

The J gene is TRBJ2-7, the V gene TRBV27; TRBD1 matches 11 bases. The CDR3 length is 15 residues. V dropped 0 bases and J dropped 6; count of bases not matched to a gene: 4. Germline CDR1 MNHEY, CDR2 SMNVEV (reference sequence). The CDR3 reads CASSLSGGTGGEQYF. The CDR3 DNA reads TGTGCCAGCAGTTTATCTGGGGGGACAGGGGGCGAGCAGTACTTC.

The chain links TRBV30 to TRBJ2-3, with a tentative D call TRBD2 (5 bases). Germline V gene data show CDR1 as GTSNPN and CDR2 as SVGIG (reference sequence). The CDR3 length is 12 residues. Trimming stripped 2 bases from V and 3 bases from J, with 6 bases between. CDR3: CAWSTRTDTQYF. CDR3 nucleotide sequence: TGTGCCTGGAGTACTAGGACAGATACGCAGTATTTT.

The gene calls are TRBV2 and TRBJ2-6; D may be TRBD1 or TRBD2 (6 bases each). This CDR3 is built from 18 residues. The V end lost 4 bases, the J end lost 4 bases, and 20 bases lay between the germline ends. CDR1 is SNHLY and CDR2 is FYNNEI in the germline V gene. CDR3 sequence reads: CASSVSGPGAPGANVLTF. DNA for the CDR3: TGTGCCAGCAGTGTTTCAGGCCCGGGGGCACCCGGGGCCAACGTCCTGACTTTC.

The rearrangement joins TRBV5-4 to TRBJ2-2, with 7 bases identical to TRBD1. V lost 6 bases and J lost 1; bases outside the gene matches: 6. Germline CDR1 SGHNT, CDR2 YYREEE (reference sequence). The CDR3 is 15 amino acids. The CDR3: CASTPGGLNTGELFF. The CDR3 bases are TGTGCCAGCACCCCAGGGGGTTTGAACACCGGGGAGCTGTTTTTT.

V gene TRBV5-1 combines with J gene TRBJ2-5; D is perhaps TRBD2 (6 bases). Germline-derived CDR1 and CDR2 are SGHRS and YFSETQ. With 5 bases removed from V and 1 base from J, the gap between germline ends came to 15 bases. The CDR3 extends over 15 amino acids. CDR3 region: CASRTTLATQETQYF. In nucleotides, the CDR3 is TGCGCCAGCAGAACAACGCTAGCGACCCAAGAGACCCAGTACTTC.

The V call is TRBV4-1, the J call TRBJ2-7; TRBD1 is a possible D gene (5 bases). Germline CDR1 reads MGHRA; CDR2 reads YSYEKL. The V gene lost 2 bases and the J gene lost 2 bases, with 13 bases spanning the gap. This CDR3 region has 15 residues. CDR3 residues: CASSQSQGRTYEQYF. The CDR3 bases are TGCGCCAGCAGCCAAAGCCAGGGTCGGACCTACGAGCAGTACTTC.

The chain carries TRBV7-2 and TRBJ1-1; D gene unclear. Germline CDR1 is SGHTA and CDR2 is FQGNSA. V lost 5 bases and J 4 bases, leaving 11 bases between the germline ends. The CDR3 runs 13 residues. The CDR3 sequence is CASSISGSTEAFF. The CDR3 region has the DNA TGTGCCAGCAGCATTAGTGGCAGCACTGAAGCTTTCTTT.

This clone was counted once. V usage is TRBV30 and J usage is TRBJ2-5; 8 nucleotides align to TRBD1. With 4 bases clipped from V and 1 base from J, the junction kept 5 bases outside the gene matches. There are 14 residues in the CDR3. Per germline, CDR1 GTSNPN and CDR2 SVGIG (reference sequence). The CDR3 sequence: CAWNGQGFQETQYF. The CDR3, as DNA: TGTGCCTGGAATGGACAGGGATTCCAAGAGACCCAGTACTTC.

The CDR3 DNA sequence: TGTGCCATCACCGGGGTGGAGGATCAGCCCCAGCATTTT. Its protein is CAITGVEDQPQHF. This sequence joins TRBV10-3 and TRBJ1-5; D gene unclear. The CDR3 runs to 13 residues. V was cut by 7 bases and J by 5 bases, with 12 bases left in between. Germline V gene lookup returns CDR1 ENHRY and CDR2 SYGVKD.

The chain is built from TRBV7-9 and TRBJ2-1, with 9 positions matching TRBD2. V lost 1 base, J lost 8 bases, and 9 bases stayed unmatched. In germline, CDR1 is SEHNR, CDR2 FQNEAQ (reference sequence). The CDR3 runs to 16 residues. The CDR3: CASSLGASGALDEQFF. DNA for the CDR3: TGTGCCAGCAGCTTAGGGGCTAGCGGGGCTTTGGATGAGCAGTTCTTC.

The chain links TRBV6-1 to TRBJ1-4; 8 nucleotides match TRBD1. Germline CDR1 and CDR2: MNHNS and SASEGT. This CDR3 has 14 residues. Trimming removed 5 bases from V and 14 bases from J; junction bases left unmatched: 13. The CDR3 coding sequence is TGTGCCAGCAGTCCTGGGACAGGATTGAAAGGGCTGTTTTTT. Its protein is CASSPGTGLKGLFF.

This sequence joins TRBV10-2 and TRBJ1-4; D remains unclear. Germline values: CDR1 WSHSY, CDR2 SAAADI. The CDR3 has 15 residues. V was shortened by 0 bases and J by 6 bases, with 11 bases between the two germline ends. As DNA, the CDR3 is TGCGCCAGCAGTGAGTCGGGGAGTTGGGATGAAAAACTGTTTTTT. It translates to CASSESGSWDEKLFF.

This CDR3 is CASSLGDNDQPQHF. CDR3 nucleotide sequence: TGCGCCAGCAGCTTGGGGGACAACGATCAGCCCCAGCATTTT. The chain recombines TRBV5-1 with TRBJ1-5, with D maybe TRBD1 (6 bases). Germline V gives CDR1 SGHRS, CDR2 YFSETQ. The CDR3 spans 14 residues. V was clipped by 0 bases and J by 5 bases, with 9 bases between them.

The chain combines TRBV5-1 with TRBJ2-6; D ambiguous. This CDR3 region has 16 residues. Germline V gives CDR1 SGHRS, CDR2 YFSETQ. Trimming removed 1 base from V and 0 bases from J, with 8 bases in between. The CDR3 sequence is CASSLFPGSGANVLTF. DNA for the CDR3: TGCGCCAGCAGCTTGTTTCCTGGCTCTGGGGCCAACGTCCTGACTTTC.

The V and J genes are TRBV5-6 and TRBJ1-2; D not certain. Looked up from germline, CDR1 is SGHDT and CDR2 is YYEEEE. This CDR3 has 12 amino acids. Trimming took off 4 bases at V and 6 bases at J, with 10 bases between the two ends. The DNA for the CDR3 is TGTGCCAGCAGCCTCGGATGGAATGGCTACACCTTC. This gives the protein CASSLGWNGYTF.

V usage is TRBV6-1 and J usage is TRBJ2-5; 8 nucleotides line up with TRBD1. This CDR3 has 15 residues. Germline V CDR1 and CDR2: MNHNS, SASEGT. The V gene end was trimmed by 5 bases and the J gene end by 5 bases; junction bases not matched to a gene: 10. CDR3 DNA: TGTGCCAGCAGTCTAAATGCAGGGGGCCGGGAGACCCAGTACTTC. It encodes CASSLNAGGRETQYF.

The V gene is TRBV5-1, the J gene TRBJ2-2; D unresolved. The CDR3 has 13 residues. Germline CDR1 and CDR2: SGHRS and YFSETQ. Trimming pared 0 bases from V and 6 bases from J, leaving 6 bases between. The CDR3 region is CASSLGRSGELFF. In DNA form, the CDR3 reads TGCGCCAGCAGCTTGGGAAGGTCCGGGGAGCTGTTTTTT.

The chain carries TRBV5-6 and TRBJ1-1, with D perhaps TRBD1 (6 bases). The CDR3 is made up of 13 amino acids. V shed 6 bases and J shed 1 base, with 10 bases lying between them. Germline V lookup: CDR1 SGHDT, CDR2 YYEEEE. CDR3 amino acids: CASIRGGNTEAFF. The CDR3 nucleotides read TGTGCCAGCATCAGGGGAGGGAACACTGAAGCTTTCTTT.

The CDR3, as DNA: TGTGCCAGCAGTACTCTCCTATCGTACTACGAGCAGTACTTC. Translating it yields CASSTLLSYYEQYF. The chain couples TRBV28 to TRBJ2-7; D is unresolved. The CDR3 length is 14 residues. V gave up 5 bases and J gave up 3 bases, with 14 bases separating them. CDR1 MDHEN and CDR2 SYDVKM come from the germline V gene.

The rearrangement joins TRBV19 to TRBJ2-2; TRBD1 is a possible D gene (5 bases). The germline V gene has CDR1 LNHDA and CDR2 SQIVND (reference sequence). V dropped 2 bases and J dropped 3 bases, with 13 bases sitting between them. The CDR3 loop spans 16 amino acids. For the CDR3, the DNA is TGTGCCAGTAGTATACCCGCCAGGGCTTACACCGGGGAGCTGTTTTTT. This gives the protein CASSIPARAYTGELFF.

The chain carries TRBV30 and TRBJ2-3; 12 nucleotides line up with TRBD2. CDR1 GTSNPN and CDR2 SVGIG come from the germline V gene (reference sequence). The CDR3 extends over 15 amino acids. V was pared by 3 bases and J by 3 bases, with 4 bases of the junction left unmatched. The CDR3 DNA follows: TGTGCCTGGAGCCGACTAGCGGGAGAAACAGATACGCAGTATTTT. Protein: CAWSRLAGETDTQYF.

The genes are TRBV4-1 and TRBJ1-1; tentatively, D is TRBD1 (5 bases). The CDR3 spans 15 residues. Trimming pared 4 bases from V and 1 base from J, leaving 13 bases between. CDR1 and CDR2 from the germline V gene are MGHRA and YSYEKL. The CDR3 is CASSLRDDPNTEAFF. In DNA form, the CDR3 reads TGCGCCAGCAGCCTCCGGGACGACCCGAACACTGAAGCTTTCTTT.

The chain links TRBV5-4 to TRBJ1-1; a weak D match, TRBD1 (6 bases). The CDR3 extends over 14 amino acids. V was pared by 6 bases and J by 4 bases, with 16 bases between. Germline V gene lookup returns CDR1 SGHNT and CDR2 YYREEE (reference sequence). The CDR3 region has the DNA TGTGCCAGCACGCTTTCCCGAGGGGGCACTGAAGCTTTCTTT. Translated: CASTLSRGGTEAFF.

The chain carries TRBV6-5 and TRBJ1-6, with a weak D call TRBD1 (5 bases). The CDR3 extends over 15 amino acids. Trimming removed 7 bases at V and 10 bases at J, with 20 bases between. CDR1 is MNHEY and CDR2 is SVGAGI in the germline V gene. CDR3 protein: CASTRGVGVRSPLHF. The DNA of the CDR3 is TGTGCCAGCACCAGAGGGGTGGGGGTAAGATCACCCCTCCACTTT.

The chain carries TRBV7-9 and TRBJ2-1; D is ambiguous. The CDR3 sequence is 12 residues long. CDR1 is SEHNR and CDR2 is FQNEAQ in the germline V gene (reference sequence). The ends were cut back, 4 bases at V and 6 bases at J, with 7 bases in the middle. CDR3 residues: CASSWVGNEQFF. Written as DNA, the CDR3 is TGTGCCAGCAGCTGGGTAGGCAATGAGCAGTTCTTC. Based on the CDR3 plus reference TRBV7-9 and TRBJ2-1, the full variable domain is DTGVSQNPRHKITKRGQNVTFRCDPISEHNRLYWYRQTLGQGPEFLTYFQNEAQLEKSRLLSDRFSAERPKGSFSTLEIQRTEQGDSAMYLCASSWVGNEQFFGPGTRLTVL.

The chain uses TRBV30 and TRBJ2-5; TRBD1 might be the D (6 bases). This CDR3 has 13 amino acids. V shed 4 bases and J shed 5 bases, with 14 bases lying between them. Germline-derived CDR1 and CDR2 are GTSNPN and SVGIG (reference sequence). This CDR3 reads CAWNRAQGETQYF. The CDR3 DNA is TGTGCCTGGAACAGGGCACAAGGGGAGACCCAGTACTTC.

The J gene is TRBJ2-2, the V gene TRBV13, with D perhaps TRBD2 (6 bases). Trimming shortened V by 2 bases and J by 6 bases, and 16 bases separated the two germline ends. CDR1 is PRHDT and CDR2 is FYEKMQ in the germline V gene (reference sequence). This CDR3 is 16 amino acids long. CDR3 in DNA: TGTGCCAGCAGCTTACTAGAACATACGGGGGCCGGGGAGCTGTTTTTT. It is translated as CASSLLEHTGAGELFF.

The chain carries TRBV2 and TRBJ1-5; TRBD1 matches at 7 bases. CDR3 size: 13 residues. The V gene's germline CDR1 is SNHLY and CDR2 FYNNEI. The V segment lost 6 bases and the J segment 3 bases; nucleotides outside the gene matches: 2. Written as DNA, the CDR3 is TGTGCCAGCAGCGGGACAGTCAATCAGCCCCAGCATTTT. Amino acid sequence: CASSGTVNQPQHF.

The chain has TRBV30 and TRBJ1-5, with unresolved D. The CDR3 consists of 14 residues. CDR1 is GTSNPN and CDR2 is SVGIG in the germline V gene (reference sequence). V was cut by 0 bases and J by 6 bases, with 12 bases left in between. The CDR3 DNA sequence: TGTGCCTGGAGTGTATCGTCAGGTCTTCAGCCCCAGCATTTT. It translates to CAWSVSSGLQPQHF.

The CDR3 sequence: CASTPITTAAGGRQETQYF. DNA for the CDR3: TGTGCCAGCACCCCAATTACGACAGCCGCGGGAGGAAGGCAAGAGACCCAGTACTTC. This chain connects TRBV2 to TRBJ2-5; the match to TRBD2 covers 8 bases. Germline CDR1 and CDR2: SNHLY and FYNNEI. The V and J ends lost 7 bases and 2 bases, in that order; junction bases with no gene match: 21. CDR3 size: 19 residues. Full variable domain (remainder filled in from reference TRBV2 and TRBJ2-5): EPEVTQTPSHQVTQMGQEVILRCVPISNHLYFYWYRQILGQKVEFLVSFYNNEISEKSEIFDDQFSVERPDGSNFTLKIRSTKLEDSAMYFCASTPITTAAGGRQETQYFGPGTRLLVL.